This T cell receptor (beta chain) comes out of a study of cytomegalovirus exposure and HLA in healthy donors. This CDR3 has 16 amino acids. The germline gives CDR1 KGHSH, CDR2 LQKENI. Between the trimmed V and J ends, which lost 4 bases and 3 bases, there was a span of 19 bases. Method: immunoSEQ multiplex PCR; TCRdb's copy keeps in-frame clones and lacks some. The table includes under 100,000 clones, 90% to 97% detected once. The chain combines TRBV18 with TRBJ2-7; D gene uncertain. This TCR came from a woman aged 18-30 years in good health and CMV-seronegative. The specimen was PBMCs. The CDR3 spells CASSLDPQRHNYEQYF. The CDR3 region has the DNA TGTGCCAGCTCACTCGACCCGCAGAGACACAACTACGAGCAGTACTTC.